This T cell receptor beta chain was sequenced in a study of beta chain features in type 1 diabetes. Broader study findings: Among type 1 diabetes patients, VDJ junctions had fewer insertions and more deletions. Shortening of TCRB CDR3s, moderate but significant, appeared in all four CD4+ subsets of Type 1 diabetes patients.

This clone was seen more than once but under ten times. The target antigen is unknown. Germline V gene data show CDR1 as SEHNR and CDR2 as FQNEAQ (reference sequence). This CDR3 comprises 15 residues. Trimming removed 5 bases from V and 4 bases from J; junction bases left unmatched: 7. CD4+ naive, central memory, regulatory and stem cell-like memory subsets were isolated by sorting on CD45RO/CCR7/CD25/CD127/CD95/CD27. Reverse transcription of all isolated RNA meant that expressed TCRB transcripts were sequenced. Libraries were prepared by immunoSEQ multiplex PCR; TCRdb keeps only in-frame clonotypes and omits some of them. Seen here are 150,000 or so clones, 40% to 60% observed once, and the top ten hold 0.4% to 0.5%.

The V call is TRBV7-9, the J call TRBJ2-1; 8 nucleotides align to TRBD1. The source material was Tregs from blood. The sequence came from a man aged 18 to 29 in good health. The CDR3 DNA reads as TGTGCCAGCAGCCCGCCGGGACAGGAATACAATGAGCAGTTCTTC. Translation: CASSPPGQEYNEQFF.